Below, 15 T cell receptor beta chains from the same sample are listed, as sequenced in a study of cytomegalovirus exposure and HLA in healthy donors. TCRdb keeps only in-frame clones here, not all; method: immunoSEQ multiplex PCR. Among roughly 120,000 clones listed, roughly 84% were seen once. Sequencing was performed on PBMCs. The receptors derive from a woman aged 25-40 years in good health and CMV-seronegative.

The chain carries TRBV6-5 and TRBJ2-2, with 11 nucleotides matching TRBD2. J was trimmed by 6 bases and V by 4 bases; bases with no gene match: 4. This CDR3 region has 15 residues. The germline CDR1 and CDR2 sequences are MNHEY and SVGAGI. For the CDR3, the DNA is TGTGCCAGCAGTTCTCTAGCGGGGGGTTCCGGGGAGCTGTTTTTT. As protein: CASSSLAGGSGELFF.

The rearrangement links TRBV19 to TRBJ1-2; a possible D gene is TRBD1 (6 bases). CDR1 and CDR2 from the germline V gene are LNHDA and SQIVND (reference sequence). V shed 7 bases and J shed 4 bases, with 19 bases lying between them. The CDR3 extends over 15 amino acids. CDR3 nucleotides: TGTGCCAGTACAACTTACAGGGATGGCGGCTATGGCTACACCTTC. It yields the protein CASTTYRDGGYGYTF.

The CDR3 coding sequence is TGTGCCAGCTCACCGTGGACTAGCGAGGGCAAAAACATTCAGTACTTC. This translates into CASSPWTSEGKNIQYF. This rearrangement joins TRBV18 to TRBJ2-4, with 9 bases fitting TRBD2. The CDR3 has 16 amino acids. The V and J ends lost 3 bases and 3 bases, in that order; junction bases with no gene match: 6. Per germline, CDR1 KGHSH and CDR2 LQKENI.

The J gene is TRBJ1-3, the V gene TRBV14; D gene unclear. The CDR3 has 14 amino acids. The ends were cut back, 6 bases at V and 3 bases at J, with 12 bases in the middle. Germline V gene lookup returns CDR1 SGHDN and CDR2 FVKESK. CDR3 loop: CASSPRYYGNTIYF. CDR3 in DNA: TGTGCCAGCAGTCCAAGATACTATGGAAACACCATATATTTT.

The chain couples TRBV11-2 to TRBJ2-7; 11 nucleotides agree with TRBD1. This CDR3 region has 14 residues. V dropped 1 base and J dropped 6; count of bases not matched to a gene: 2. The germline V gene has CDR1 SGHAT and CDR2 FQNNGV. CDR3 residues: CASSLGGTGGEQYF. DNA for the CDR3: TGTGCCAGCAGCTTAGGAGGGACAGGGGGCGAGCAGTACTTC. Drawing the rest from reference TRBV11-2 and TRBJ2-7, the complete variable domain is EAGVAQSPRYKIIEKRQSVAFWCNPISGHATLYWYQQILGQGPKLLIQFQNNGVVDDSQLPKDRFSAERLKGVDSTLKIQPAKLEDSAVYLCASSLGGTGGEQYFGPGTRLTVT.

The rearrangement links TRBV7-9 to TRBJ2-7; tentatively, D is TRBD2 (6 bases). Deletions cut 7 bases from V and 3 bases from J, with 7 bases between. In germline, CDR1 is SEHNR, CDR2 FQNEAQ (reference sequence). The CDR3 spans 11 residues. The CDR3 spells CASIGGYEQYF. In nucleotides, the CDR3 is TGTGCCAGCATCGGGGGCTACGAGCAGTACTTC.

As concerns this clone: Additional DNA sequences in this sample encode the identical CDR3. CDR3 residues: CASSFSGTEAFF. The CDR3 DNA sequence: TGTGCCAGCAGCTTCTCGGGCACTGAAGCTTTCTTT. The V call is TRBV11-3, the J call TRBJ1-1; D is undetermined. CDR3 size: 12 residues. V was pared by 3 bases and J by 4 bases, with 6 bases between. Germline CDR1 reads SGHNT; CDR2 reads YENEEA.

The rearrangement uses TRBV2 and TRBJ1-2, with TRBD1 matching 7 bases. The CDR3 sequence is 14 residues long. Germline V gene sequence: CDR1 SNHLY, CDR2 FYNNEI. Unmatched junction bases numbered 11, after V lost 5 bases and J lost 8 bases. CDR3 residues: CASSLDRAGMGYTF. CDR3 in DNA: TGTGCCAGCAGTCTTGACAGGGCGGGGATGGGCTACACCTTC.

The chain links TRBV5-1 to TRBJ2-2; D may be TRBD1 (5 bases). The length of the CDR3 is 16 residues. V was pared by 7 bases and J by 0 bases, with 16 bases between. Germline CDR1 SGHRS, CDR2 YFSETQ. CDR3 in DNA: TGCGCCAGCCAGGGTAGCACCATCGCGAACACCGGGGAGCTGTTTTTT. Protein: CASQGSTIANTGELFF.

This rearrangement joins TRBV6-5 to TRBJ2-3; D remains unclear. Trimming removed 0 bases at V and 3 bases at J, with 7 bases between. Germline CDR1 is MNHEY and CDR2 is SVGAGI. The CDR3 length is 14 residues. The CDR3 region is CASSYSSVTDTQYF. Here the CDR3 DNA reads TGTGCCAGCAGTTACTCGTCTGTTACAGATACGCAGTATTTT.

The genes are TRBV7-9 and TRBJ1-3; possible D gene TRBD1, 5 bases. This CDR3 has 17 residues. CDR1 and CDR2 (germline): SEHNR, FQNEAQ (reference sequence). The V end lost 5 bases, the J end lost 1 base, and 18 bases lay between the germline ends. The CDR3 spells CASSMKPGPQSGNTIYF. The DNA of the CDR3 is TGTGCCAGCAGCATGAAACCAGGGCCCCAATCTGGAAACACCATATATTTT.

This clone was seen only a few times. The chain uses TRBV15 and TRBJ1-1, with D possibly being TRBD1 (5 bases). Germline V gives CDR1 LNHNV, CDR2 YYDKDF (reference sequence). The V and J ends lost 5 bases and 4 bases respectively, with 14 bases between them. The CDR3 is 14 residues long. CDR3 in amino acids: CATSAGGTSTEAFF. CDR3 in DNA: TGTGCCACCAGCGCCGGGGGAACCAGCACTGAAGCTTTCTTT.

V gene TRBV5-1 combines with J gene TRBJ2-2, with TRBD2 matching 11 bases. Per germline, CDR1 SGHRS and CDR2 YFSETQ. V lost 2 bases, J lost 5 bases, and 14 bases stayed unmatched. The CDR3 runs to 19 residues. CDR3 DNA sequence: TGCGCCAGCAGCTTCCACGGCAGCCTACTAGCGGGGGAGACCGGGGAGCTGTTTTTT. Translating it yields CASSFHGSLLAGETGELFF. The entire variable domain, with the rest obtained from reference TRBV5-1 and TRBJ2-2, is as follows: KAGVTQTPRYLIKTRGQQVTLSCSPISGHRSVSWYQQTPGQGLQFLFEYFSETQRNKGNFPGRFSGRQFSNSRSEMNVSTLELGDSALYLCASSFHGSLLAGETGELFFGEGSRLTVL.

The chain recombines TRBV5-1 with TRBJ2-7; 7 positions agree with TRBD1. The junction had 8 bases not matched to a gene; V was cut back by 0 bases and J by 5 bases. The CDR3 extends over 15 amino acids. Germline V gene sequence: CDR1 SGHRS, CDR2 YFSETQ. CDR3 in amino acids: CASSLAGTEFDEQYF. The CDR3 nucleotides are TGCGCCAGCAGCTTGGCCGGGACAGAATTTGACGAGCAGTACTTC. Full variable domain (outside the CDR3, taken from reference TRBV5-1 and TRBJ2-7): KAGVTQTPRYLIKTRGQQVTLSCSPISGHRSVSWYQQTPGQGLQFLFEYFSETQRNKGNFPGRFSGRQFSNSRSEMNVSTLELGDSALYLCASSLAGTEFDEQYFGPGTRLTVT.

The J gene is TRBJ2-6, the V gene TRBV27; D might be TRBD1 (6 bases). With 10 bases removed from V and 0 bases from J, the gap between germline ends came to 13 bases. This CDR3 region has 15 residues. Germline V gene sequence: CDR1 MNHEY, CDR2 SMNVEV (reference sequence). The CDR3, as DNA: TGTGCCACTCTAGACAGGACCTCTGGGGCCAACGTCCTGACTTTC. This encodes CATLDRTSGANVLTF. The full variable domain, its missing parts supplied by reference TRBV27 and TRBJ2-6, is EAQVTQNPRYLITVTGKKLTVTCSQNMNHEYMSWYRQDPGLGLRQIYYSMNVEVTDKGDVPEGYKVSRKEKRNFPLILESPSPNQTSLYFCATLDRTSGANVLTFGAGSRLTVL.